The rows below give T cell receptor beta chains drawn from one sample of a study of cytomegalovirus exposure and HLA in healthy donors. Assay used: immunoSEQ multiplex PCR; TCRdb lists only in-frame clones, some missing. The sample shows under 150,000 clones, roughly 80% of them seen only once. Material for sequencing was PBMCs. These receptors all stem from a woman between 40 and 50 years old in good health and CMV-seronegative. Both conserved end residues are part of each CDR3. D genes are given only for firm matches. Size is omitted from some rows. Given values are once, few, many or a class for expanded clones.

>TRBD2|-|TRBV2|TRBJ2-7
TGTGCCAGCATGAAGGGGACTACGACTACCTACGAGCAGTACTTC
CASMKGTTTTYEQYF
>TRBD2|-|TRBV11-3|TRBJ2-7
TGTGCCAGCAGCCCCGGACTAGCCGAGACCTACGAGCAGTACTTC
CASSPGLAETYEQYF
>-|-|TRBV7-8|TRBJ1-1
TGTGCCAGCAGCTTAGTACTGGAGAGTACTGAAGCTTTCTTT
CASSLVLESTEAFF
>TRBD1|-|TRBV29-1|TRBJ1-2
TGCAGCGCCCTAAACCGGGGACAGGACTATGGCTACACCTTC
CSALNRGQDYGYTF
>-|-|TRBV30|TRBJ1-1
TGTGCCTGGAATTTGGCCGGGGGACGAGCTTTCTTT
CAWNLAGGRAFF
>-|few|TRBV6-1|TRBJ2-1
TGTGCCAGCAGTGACCGAAGCTTAACTAGTCGGGAGCAGTTCTTC
CASSDRSLTSREQFF
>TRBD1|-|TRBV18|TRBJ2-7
TGTGCCAGCTCACTACAGGGGGCACGTAGCGAGCAGTACTTC
CASSLQGARSEQYF
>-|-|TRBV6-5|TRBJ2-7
TGTGCCAGCAGTTCCCCTCGCGCGGAGTCCGAGCAGTACTTC
CASSSPRAESEQYF
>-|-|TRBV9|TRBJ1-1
TGTGCCAGCAGCGACCCCCTCAGGGGCCAATTGACTGAAGCTTTCTTT
CASSDPLRGQLTEAFF
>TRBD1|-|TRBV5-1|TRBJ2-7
TGCGCCAGCAGCTTAACCGGGACAGCTACTTCCTACGAGCAGTACTTC
CASSLTGTATSYEQYF
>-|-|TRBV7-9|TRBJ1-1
TGTTCCAGCAGCCGATGGACAGTCGTGAACACTGAAGCTTTCTTT
CSSSRWTVVNTEAFF
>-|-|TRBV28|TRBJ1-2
TGTGCCAGCAGTACCCCAGGGCCCTTCTATGGCTACACCTTC
CASSTPGPFYGYTF
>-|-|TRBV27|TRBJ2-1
TGTGCCAGCAGTTCTACCGGCGGCGGGGCCTACAATGAGCAGTTCTTC
CASSSTGGGAYNEQFF
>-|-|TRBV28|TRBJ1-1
TGTGCCAGCAGTTTATTCGGGTTGAAAGCTTTCTTT
CASSLFGLKAFF
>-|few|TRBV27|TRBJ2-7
TGTGCCAGCAGTTTTATAGGCAGGGGAGCCTACGAGCAGTACTTC
CASSFIGRGAYEQYF
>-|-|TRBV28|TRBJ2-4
TGTGCCAGCAGGACCGGGATAGCCAAAAACATTCAGTACTTC
CASRTGIAKNIQYF
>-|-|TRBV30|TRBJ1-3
TGTGCCTGGGACCGGGGCTCTGGAAACACCATATATTTT
CAWDRGSGNTIYF
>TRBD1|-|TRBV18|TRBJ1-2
TGTGCCAGCTCACCTGACAGGGGGCGATCGGATGGCTACACCTTC
CASSPDRGRSDGYTF
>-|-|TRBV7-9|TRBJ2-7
TGTGCCAGCAGGTCTACGTTGGGGGCAGGGGTCAAGCAGTACTTC
CASRSTLGAGVKQYF
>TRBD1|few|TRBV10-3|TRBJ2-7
TGTGCCATCACCGGAGGGGGACAGGGAAAGCAGTACTTC
CAITGGGQGKQYF
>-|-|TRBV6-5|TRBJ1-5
TGTGCCAGCCGGCAGGGGCTAAATCAGCCCCAGCATTTT
CASRQGLNQPQHF
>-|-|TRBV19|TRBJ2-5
TGTGCCAGTAGTATAGGAGGCAGTCAAGAGACCCAGTACTTC
CASSIGGSQETQYF
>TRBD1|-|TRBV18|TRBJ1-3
TGTGCCAGCTCAAGGGACAGCTCTGGAAACACCATATATTTT
CASSRDSSGNTIYF
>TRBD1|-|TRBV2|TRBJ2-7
TGTGCCAGCAGAGGCGACAGGGGGGGCTACGAGCAGTACTTC
CASRGDRGGYEQYF
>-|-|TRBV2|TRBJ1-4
TGTGCCAGCAGGGAGGGTCGGCTTAATGAAAAACTGTTTTTT
CASREGRLNEKLFF
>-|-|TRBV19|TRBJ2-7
TGTGCCAGTAGTATAAGTAGCGGAAGCTCCTACGAGCAGTACTTC
CASSISSGSSYEQYF
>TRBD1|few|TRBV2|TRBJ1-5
TGTGCCAGCAGTGTAGGGGGCGAAGGCAATCAGCCCCAGCATTTT
CASSVGGEGNQPQHF